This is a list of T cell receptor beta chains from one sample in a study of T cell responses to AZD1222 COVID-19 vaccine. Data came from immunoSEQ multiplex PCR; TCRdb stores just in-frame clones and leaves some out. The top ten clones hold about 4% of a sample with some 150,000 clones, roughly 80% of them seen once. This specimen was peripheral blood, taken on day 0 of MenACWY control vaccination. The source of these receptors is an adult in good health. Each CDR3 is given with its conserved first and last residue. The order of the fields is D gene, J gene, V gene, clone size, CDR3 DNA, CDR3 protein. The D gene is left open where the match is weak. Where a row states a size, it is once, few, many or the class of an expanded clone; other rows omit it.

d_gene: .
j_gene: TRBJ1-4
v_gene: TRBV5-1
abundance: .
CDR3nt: TGCGCCAGCAGCTTGCGTCCAAGGGGCCTGGGTGTTAATGAAAAACTGTTTTTT
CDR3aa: CASSLRPRGLGVNEKLFF

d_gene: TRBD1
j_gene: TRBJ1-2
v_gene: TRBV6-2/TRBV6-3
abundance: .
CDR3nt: TGTGCCAGCAGTTACTGGACAGGCATGTATGGCTACACCTTC
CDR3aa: CASSYWTGMYGYTF

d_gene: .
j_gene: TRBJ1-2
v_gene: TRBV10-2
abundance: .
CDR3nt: TGCGCCAGCACCCCCCGCCCTTCCAACTATGGCTACACCTTC
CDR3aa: CASTPRPSNYGYTF

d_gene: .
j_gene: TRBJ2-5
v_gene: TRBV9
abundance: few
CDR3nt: TGTGCCAGCAGCGTGGGGACTCGGAAAGAGACCCAGTACTTC
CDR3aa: CASSVGTRKETQYF

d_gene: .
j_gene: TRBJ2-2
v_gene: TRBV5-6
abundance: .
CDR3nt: TGTGCCAGCAGCCCCTGGGGGGTCACCCCGAGTGGGGAGCTGTTTTTT
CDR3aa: CASSPWGVTPSGELFF

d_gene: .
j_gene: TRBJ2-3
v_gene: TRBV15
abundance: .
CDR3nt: TGTGCCACCAGCAGGGGGGGCGGGAGCACAGATACGCAGTATTTT
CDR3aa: CATSRGGGSTDTQYF

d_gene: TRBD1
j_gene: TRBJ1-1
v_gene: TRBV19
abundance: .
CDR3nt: TGTGCCAGTACCCGACAGGGAAGGGCCACTGAAGCTTTCTTT
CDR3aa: CASTRQGRATEAFF

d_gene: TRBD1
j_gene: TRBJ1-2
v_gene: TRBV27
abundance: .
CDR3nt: TGTGCCAGCAGTCACCGACAGGGAGGGGGTAAGGGCTACACCTTC
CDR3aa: CASSHRQGGGKGYTF

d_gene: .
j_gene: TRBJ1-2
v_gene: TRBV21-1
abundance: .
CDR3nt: TGTGCCAGCAGGATTCCGACGGTCTTGTGCCTTCAATCGATAAACTATGGCTACACCTTC
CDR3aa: CASRIPTVLCLQSINYGYTF

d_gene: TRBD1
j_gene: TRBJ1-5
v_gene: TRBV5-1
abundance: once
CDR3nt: TGCGCCAGCAGCTATATTATCGCCGGGACAGCGAGTAATCAGCCCCAGCATTTT
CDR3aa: CASSYIIAGTASNQPQHF

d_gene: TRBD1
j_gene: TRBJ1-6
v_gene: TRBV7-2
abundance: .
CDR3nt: TGTGCCAGCAGCTTGACGGGACGGACAGGTTGGGGAGATAATTCACCCCTCCACTTT
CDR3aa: CASSLTGRTGWGDNSPLHF

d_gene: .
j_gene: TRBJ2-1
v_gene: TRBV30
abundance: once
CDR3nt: TGTGCCTGGACTGCTGGAGGGGGGGCCAGGAATGAGCAGTTCTTC
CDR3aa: CAWTAGGGARNEQFF

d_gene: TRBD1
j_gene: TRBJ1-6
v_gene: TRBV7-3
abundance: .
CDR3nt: TGTGCCAGCAGCTCAACAGGGGGCCGATCACCCCTCCACTTT
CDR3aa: CASSSTGGRSPLHF

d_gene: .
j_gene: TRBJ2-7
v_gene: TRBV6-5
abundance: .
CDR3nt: TGTGCCAGCAGTTACCGAGGTGGATACGAGCAGTACTTC
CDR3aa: CASSYRGGYEQYF

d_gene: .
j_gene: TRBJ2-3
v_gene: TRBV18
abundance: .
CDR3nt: TGTGCCAGCTCACCACCGGCCGGGGGAGATACGCAGTATTTT
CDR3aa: CASSPPAGGDTQYF

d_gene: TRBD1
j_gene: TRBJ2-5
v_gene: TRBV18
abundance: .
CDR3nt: TGTGCCAGCTCACTGGACAGGGAAGAGACCCAGTACTTC
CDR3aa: CASSLDREETQYF

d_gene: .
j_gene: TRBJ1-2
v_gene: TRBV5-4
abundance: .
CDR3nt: TGTGCCAGCAGCTTGGGGTCCGGGGCAGGGCGAGGCTACACCTTC
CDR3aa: CASSLGSGAGRGYTF

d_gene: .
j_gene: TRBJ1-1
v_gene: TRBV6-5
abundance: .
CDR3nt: TGTGCCAGCAGTTATAGGGAGGGATCCACTGAAGCTTTCTTT
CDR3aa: CASSYREGSTEAFF

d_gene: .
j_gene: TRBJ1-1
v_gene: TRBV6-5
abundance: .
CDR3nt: TGTGCCAGCAGTTACTCTGACACATCCTTGAACACTGAAGCTTTCTTT
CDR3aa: CASSYSDTSLNTEAFF

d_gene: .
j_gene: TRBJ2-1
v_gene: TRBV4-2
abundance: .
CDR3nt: TGTGCCAGCAGCCGAGACTCCGACTCCTACAATGAGCAGTTCTTC
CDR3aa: CASSRDSDSYNEQFF

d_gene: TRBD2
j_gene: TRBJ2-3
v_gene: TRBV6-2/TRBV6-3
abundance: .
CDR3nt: TGTGCCAGCAGTTACTCAATCGAGCGGGGGGTCACAGATACGCAGTATTTT
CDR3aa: CASSYSIERGVTDTQYF

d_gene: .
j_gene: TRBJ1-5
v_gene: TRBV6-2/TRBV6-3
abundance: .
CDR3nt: TGTGCCAGCAGTTACGGGGGGATCAGCAATCAGCCCCAGCATTTT
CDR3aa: CASSYGGISNQPQHF

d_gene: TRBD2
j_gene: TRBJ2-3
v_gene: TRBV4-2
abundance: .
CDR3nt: TGTGCCAGCAGCCAAGGGACTAGCGGCGGCACAGATACGCAGTATTTT
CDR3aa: CASSQGTSGGTDTQYF

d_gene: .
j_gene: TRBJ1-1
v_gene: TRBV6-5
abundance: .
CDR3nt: TGTGCCAGCAGACTACAGGGGAACACTGAAGCTTTCTTT
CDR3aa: CASRLQGNTEAFF

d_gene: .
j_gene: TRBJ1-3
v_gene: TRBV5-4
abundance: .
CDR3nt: TGTGCCAGCAGCTTCCGTCTCGGAACCTCTGGAAACACCATATATTTT
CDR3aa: CASSFRLGTSGNTIYF

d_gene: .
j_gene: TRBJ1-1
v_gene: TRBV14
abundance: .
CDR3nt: TGTGCCAGCAGCCAAGCAGGGATGAACACTGAAGCTTTCTTT
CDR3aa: CASSQAGMNTEAFF

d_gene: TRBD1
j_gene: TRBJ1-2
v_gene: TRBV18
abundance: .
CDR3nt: TGTGCCAGCTCACTGACAGGGGAGCGTGGCTACACCTTC
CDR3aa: CASSLTGERGYTF

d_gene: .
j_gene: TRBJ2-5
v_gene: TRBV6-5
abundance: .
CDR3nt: TGTGCCAGCAGCTCCAGGGTGACCCAGTACTTC
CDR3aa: CASSSRVTQYF

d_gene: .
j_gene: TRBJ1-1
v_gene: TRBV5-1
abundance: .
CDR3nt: TGCGCCCCCAACGACCGGGGGAACACTGAAGCTTTCTTT
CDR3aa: CAPNDRGNTEAFF

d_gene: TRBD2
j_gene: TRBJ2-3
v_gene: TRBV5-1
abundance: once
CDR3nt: TGCGCCAGCAAACCGGGACTATCCCGCACAGATACGCAGTATTTT
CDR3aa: CASKPGLSRTDTQYF

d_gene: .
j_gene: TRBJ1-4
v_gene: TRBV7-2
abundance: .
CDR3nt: TGTGCCAGCAGCTCAGACATCGAAAAACTGTTTTTT
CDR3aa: CASSSDIEKLFF

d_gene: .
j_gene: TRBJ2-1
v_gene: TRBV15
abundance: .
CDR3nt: TGTGCCACCAGCAGAGCCTCACAGGACAGCCTTTACCCTTCTTTAAACAATGAGCAGTTCTTC
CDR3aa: CATSRASQDSLYPSLNNEQFF

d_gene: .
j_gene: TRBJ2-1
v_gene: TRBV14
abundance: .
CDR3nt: TGTGCCAGCAGCCAAGAATTAAGGGGCGAGCAGTTCTTC
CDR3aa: CASSQELRGEQFF

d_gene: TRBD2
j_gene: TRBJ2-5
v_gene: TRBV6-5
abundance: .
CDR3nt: TGTGCCAGCAGTTACCCGTCGGGGGGGCAGACCCAGTACTTC
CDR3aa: CASSYPSGGQTQYF

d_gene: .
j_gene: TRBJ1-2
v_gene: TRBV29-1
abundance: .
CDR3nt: TGCAGCGTTGAGGGGGTAGGAGGCTACACCTTC
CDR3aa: CSVEGVGGYTF

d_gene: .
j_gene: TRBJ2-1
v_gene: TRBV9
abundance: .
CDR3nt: TGTGCCAGCAGCGTAGCAGACAGGTCTGGCAATGAGCAGTTCTTC
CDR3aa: CASSVADRSGNEQFF

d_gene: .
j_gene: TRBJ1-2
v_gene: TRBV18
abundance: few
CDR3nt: TGTGCCAGCTCACTCGGGACTTATGGCTACACCTTC
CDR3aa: CASSLGTYGYTF

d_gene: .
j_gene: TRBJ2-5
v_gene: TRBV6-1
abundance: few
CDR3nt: TGTGCCAGCAGTGAAGTCGGGGGGCCGCGGAAGACCCAGTACTTC
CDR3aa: CASSEVGGPRKTQYF

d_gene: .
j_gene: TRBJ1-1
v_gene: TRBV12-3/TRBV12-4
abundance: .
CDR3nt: TGTGCCAGCGATCAAGGGGGGGGGACTGAAGCTTTCTTT
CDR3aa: CASDQGGGTEAFF

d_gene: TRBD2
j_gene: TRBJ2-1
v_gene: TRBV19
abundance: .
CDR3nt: TGTGCCAGTAGTACCTCTCCACTAGCGGGGATTTACAATGAGCAGTTCTTC
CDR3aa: CASSTSPLAGIYNEQFF

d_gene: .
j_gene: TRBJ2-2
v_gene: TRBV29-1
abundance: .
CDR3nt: TGCAGCGTTGGCAGGGGTTCTCACACCGGGGAGCTGTTTTTT
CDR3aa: CSVGRGSHTGELFF

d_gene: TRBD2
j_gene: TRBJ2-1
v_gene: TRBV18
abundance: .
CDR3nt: TGTGCCAGCTCACCTACGACTAGCGGGGTCTACAATGAGCAGTTCTTC
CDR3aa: CASSPTTSGVYNEQFF

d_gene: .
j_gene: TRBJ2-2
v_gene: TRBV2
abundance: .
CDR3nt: TGTGCCAGTCCGAGTCCTCATGGGGTATGGTCCGGGGAGCTGTTTTTT
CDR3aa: CASPSPHGVWSGELFF

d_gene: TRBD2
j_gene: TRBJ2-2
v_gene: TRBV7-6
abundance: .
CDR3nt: TGTGCCAGCAGCCTTAAGGGTGGTAGCGGGATAAACACCGGGGAGCTGTTTTTT
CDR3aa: CASSLKGGSGINTGELFF

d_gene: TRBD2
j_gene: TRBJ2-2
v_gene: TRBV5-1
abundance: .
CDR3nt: TGCGCCAGCAGCTTGGCCCCCCGGGGGGTGAACGGGGAGCTGTTTTTT
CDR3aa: CASSLAPRGVNGELFF

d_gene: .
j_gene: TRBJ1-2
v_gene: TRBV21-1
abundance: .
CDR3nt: TGTGCCAGCAGCAAACATAGCTCCAACTATGGCTACACCTTC
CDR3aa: CASSKHSSNYGYTF

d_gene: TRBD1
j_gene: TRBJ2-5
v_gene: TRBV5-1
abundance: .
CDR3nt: TGCGCCAGCAGCTTGGGGGTGCGACAGGGGGGCGCGGAGACCCAGTACTTC
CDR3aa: CASSLGVRQGGAETQYF

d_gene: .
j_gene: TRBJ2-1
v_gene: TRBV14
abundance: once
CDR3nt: TGTGCCAGCAGCCAAGATCGGGCGTCCACAGGGAAAGGGCCCTACAATGAGCAGTTCTTC
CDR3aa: CASSQDRASTGKGPYNEQFF

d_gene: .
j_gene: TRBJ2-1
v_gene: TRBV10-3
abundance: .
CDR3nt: TGTGCCATCAGTGAGTCTGGGGGCGCCTACAATGAGCAGTTCTTC
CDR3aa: CAISESGGAYNEQFF

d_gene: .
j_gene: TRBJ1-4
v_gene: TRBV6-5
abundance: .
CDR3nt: TGTGCCGGCAGTTACTCATGGGGGACTAATGAAAAACTGTTTTTT
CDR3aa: CAGSYSWGTNEKLFF

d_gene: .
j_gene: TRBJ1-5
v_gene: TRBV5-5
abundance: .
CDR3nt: TGTGCCAGCAGCTGGGGTCGGGACACTAATCAGCCCCAGCATTTT
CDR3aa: CASSWGRDTNQPQHF